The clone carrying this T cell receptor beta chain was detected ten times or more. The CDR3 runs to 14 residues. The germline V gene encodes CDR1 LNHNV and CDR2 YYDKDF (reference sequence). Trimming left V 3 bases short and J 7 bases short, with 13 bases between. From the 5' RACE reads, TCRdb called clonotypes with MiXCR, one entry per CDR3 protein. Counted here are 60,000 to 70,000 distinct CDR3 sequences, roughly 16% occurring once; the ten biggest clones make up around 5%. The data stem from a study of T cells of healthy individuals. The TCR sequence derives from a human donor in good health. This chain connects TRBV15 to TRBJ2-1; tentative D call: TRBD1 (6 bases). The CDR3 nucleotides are TGTGCCACCAGCAGCTCCGGACAGAGAAATGAGCAGTTCTTC. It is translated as CATSSSGQRNEQFF. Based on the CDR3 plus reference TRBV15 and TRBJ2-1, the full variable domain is DAMVIQNPRYQVTQFGKPVTLSCSQTLNHNVMYWYQQKSSQAPKLLFHYYDKDFNNEADTPDNFQSRRPNTSFCFLDIRSPGLGDTAMYLCATSSSGQRNEQFFGPGTRLTVL.